The TCR beta chain under discussion was sequenced for a study of blood T cell repertoires in COVID-19. Whole-study context: T cells, B-cell-depleted T cells, or PBMCs provided the cDNA or gDNA that served as material.

Profiling relied on immunoSEQ multiplex PCR, and the TCRdb table lists in-frame clones only, not all of them. The table shows around 210,000 clones, with 70% to 90% occurring only once. Trimming took 5 bases from V and 6 from J; bases not matched to a gene: 1. The CDR3 covers 10 residues. Germline-derived CDR1 and CDR2 are SQVTM and ANQGSEA. This receptor was identified in a man younger than 35 with active or convalescent COVID-19. Material: peripheral blood. The gene calls are TRBV29-1 and TRBJ2-7; 7 bases are a match to TRBD1. CDR3 in amino acids: CSVTGAEQYF. CDR3 DNA sequence: TGCAGCGTTACAGGGGCCGAGCAGTACTTC.